This T cell receptor beta chain was recovered during a study of blood T cell repertoires in COVID-19. As for the study in general: Both acute and convalescent COVID-19 samples were obtained from the United States, Italy and Spain. Sample material is recorded as cDNA or gDNA derived from T cells, B-cell-depleted T cells, or PBMCs.

There are 14 residues in the CDR3. The germline gives CDR1 MNHEY, CDR2 SVGAGI. V shed 5 bases, J shed 10 bases, and the junction held 7 bases outside the gene matches. In the source study's methods: Amplification with reference gene primers provided the estimates of nucleated cell counts. TCRdb's table, derived via immunoSEQ multiplex PCR, lists solely in-frame clones and lacks some. V and J calls plus clone size are reproduced from that table; the DNA served to infer D and trimming. The table records some 120,000 clones, approximately 90% of them present only once. This chain joins TRBV6-5 and TRBJ1-6; 8 bases match TRBD1. The sample comprised peripheral blood. The TCR was taken from a human donor with acute or convalescent COVID-19. The donor label of this sample is uncertain. The CDR3 DNA is TGTGCCAGCAGTAGGGGGACAGGAGGGTCACCCCTCCACTTT. Amino acid sequence: CASSRGTGGSPLHF.